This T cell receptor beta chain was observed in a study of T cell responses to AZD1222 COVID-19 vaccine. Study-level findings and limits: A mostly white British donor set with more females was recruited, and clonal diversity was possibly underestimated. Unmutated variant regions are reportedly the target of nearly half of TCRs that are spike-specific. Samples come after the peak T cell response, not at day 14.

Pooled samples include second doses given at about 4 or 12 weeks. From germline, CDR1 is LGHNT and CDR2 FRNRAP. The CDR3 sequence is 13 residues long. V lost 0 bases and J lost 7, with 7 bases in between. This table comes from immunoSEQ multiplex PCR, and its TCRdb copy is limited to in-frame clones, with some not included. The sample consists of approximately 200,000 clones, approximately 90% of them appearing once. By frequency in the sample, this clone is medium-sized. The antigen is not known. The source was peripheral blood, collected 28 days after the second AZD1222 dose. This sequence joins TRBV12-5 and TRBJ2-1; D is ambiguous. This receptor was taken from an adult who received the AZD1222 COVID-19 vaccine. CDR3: CASGLVIGNEQFF. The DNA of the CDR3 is TGTGCTAGTGGTTTGGTGATAGGGAATGAGCAGTTCTTC.